A selection of T cell receptor beta chains follows, all from one sample in a study of control samples from healthy donors and cancer patients. TCRdb's copy holds only in-frame clones and misses some; the assay was immunoSEQ multiplex PCR. The repertoire holds 95,000 to 130,000 clones, with 85% to 90% as singletons. Sample: PBMCs. Receptors originate from a woman aged 50 to 65 with colorectal cancer. CDR3s include the opening cysteine and the closing phenylalanine or tryptophan. The D gene is left open where the match is weak. Clone sizes are given selectively: once, few, many, or a class where the clone is expanded.

TRBV3-1/TRBV3-2	TRBJ2-7	once	NA	CASSQDYQTRGSEQYF	TGTGCCAGCAGCCAAGATTATCAGACTAGAGGATCCGAGCAGTACTTC
TRBV7-6	TRBJ2-3	NA	TRBD2	CASSLAEREGTDTQYF	TGTGCCAGCAGCTTAGCGGAGCGGGAGGGCACAGATACGCAGTATTTT
TRBV11-2	TRBJ2-3	once	TRBD1	CASSSTGRGTDTQYF	TGTGCCAGCAGCTCGACAGGGAGAGGAACAGATACGCAGTATTTT
TRBV21-1	TRBJ1-2	once	NA	CASSKSQGDYGYTF	TGTGCCAGCAGCAAATCACAGGGTGACTATGGCTACACCTTC
TRBV11-2	TRBJ2-3	NA	NA	CASSPSLGASTQYF	TGTGCCAGCAGCCCGAGCCTTGGGGCGAGTACGCAGTATTTT
TRBV5-1	TRBJ1-4	NA	NA	CASSLGQINEKLFF	TGCGCCAGCAGCTTGGGACAGATTAATGAAAAACTGTTTTTT
TRBV6-5	TRBJ2-5	NA	NA	CASMETSQETQYF	TGTGCCAGCATGGAGACTTCTCAAGAGACCCAGTACTTC
TRBV2	TRBJ1-1	NA	NA	CASTIEKNTEAFF	TGTGCCAGCACTATAGAAAAGAACACTGAAGCTTTCTTT
TRBV3-1/TRBV3-2	TRBJ2-7	once	TRBD1	CASSQAGQAPYEQYF	TGTGCCAGCAGCCAAGCGGGACAGGCTCCCTACGAGCAGTACTTC
TRBV4-1	TRBJ2-1	once	NA	CASSQDRSGSYNEQFF	TGCGCCAGCAGCCAAGATCGTAGTGGATCCTACAATGAGCAGTTCTTC
TRBV5-4	TRBJ1-1	once	TRBD1	CASSPDREGTEAFF	TGTGCCAGCAGCCCGGACAGGGAGGGGACTGAAGCTTTCTTT
TRBV29-1	TRBJ2-2	NA	NA	CSVEGGARTGELFF	TGCAGCGTTGAGGGGGGGGCGAGGACCGGGGAGCTGTTTTTT
TRBV12-3/TRBV12-4	TRBJ1-2	NA	NA	CASSIRQDYGYTF	TGTGCCAGCAGCATCAGACAGGACTATGGCTACACCTTC
TRBV24-1	TRBJ2-3	NA	TRBD1	CATSDRQGPTDTQYF	TGTGCCACCAGTGACCGACAGGGTCCCACAGATACGCAGTATTTT
TRBV5-5	TRBJ2-7	NA	NA	CASSSTIYEQYF	TGTGCCAGCAGCTCGACCATCTACGAGCAGTACTTC
TRBV28	TRBJ1-5	NA	NA	CASKRMNQPQHF	TGTGCCAGCAAACGAATGAATCAGCCCCAGCATTTT
TRBV29-1	TRBJ1-4	NA	NA	CSVEQGKGLFF	TGCAGCGTCGAACAGGGAAAGGGACTGTTTTTT
TRBV2	TRBJ1-6	once	NA	CASNPRGSPLHF	TGTGCCAGCAACCCAAGGGGTTCACCCCTCCACTTT
TRBV2	TRBJ1-1	NA	NA	CASRKTLSTEAFF	TGTGCCAGCAGAAAAACCCTTTCCACTGAAGCTTTCTTT
TRBV3-1/TRBV3-2	TRBJ1-1	NA	NA	CASSQDLSAGLPFF	TGTGCCAGCAGCCAAGATTTAAGCGCAGGGCTGCCTTTCTTT